The sequence of this TCR beta chain was determined in a study of cytomegalovirus exposure and HLA in healthy donors. Study-level points and caveats: A later analysis showed that HLA-associated TCR beta chains had undergone more clonal expansion than equally common others.

Details on this clone: Its target is unknown.

The primer mix had 60 Vbeta and 13 Jbeta primers. The assay was immunoSEQ multiplex PCR, and TCRdb's table has in-frame clones only and misses some. The data show under 200,000 clones, with roughly 71% seen just once and 7.4% held by the top ten. Germline V gives CDR1 MNHEY, CDR2 SVGAGI. The CDR3 is 15 amino acids. V gave up 5 bases and J gave up 2 bases; unmatched junction bases: 6. The sequenced sample was PBMCs. The sequence derives from a male donor in good health and CMV-seropositive. V and J are TRBV6-5 and TRBJ2-3; 8 bases agree with TRBD2. This CDR3 is CASSRSGGTTDTQYF. CDR3 coding DNA: TGTGCCAGCAGTAGGAGCGGGGGAACCACAGATACGCAGTATTTT.